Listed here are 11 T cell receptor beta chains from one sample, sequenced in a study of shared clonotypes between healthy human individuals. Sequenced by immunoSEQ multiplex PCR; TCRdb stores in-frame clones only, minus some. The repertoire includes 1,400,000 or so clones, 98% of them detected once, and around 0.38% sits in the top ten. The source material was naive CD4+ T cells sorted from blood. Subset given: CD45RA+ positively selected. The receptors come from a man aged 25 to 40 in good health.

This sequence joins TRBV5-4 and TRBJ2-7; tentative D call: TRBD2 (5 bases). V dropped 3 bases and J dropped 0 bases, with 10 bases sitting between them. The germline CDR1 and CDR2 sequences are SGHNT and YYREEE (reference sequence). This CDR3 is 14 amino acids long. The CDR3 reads CASSWYGSSYEQYF. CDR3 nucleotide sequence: TGTGCCAGCAGCTGGTATGGGAGCTCCTACGAGCAGTACTTC.

DNA of the CDR3: TGTGCCAGCAGCATACAGGAGAAGGGGACCCAGTACTTC. Protein: CASSIQEKGTQYF. The V gene is TRBV7-2, the J gene TRBJ2-5, with D tentatively TRBD1 (5 bases). V lost 5 bases and J lost 7, with 14 bases in between. Germline V CDR1 and CDR2: SGHTA, FQGNSA. CDR3 length equals 13 residues.

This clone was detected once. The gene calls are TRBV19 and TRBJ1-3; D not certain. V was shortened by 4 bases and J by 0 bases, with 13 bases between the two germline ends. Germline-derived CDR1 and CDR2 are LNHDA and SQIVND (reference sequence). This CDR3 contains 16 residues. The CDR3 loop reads CASSKSRASSGNTIYF. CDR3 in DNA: TGTGCCAGTAGTAAAAGTCGGGCCAGCTCTGGAAACACCATATATTTT.

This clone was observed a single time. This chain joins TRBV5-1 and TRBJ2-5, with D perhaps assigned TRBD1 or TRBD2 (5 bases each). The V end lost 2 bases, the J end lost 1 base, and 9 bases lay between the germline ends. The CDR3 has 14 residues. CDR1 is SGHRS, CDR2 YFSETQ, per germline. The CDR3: CASSLEGLQETQYF. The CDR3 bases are TGCGCCAGCAGCTTAGAGGGGCTCCAAGAGACCCAGTACTTC.

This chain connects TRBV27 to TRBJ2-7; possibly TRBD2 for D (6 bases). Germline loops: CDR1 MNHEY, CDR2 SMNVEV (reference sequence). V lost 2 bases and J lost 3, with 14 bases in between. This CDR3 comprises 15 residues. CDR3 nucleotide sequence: TGTGCCAGCAGTTTACGTCGGGGGTATCTCTACGAGCAGTACTTC. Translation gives CASSLRRGYLYEQYF.

DNA of the CDR3: TGTGCCAGCAGTTTCCCGTTGGAAGCGGCATTCTACGAGCAGTACTTC. Translating gives CASSFPLEAAFYEQYF. The chain uses TRBV28 and TRBJ2-7, with a possible D match to TRBD2 (5 bases). V was trimmed by 3 bases and J by 3 bases, leaving 18 bases between them. CDR1 and CDR2 (germline): MDHEN, SYDVKM. The CDR3 consists of 16 residues.

CDR3 loop: CASSSQGDEQYF. The CDR3 DNA sequence: TGCGCCAGCAGCTCCCAGGGGGACGAGCAGTACTTC. This chain connects TRBV5-1 to TRBJ2-7; TRBD1 matches 7 bases. Germline assignment: CDR1 SGHRS and CDR2 YFSETQ. This CDR3 region has 12 residues. The ends lost 3 bases at V and 5 bases at J; junction bases unmatched: 2.

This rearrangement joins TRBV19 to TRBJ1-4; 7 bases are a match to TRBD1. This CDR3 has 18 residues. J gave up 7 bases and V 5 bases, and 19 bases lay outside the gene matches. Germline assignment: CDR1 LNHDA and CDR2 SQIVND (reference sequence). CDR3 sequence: CASSRQTGRSAQGEKLFF. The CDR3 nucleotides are TGTGCCAGTAGTCGGCAGACAGGGAGATCGGCACAGGGTGAAAAACTGTTTTTT.

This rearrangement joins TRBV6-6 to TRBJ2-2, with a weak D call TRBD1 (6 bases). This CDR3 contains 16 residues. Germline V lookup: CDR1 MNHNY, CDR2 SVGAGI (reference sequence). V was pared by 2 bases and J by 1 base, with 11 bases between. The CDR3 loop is CASSYRGTRNTGELFF. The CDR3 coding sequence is TGTGCCAGCAGTTACCGAGGGACAAGGAACACCGGGGAGCTGTTTTTT.

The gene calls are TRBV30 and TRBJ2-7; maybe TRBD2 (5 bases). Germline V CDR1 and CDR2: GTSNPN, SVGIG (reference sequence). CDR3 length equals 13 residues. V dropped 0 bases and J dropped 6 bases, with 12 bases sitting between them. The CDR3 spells CAWSVILVGEQYF. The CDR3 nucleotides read TGTGCCTGGAGTGTAATACTAGTTGGCGAGCAGTACTTC.

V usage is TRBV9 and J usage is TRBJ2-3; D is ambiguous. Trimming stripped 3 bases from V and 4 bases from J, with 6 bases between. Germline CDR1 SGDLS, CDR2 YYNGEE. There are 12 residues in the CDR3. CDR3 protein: CASSARPDTQYF. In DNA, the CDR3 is TGTGCCAGCAGCGCGAGGCCAGATACGCAGTATTTT.